The T cell receptor (beta chain) under discussion was sequenced for a study of blood T cells in healthy people across ages. Germline V lookup: CDR1 SGHRS, CDR2 YFSETQ. Trimming pared 3 bases from V and 13 bases from J, leaving 10 bases between. The CDR3 runs to 10 residues. Alongside a J-beta primer mix, a sample-barcoded 5' primer served in a second PCR lasting 7 to 11 cycles. Tags on each cDNA molecule came from a template-switch adaptor with 12 random nucleotides. TCRdb recomputed calls from the 5' RACE reads with MiXCR, one row per CDR3 protein. The sample includes some 1.4 million distinct CDR3 sequences, around 42% of them seen just once.

This chain links TRBV5-1 with TRBJ1-2; D is unclear. This receptor was identified in a woman aged 18 to 35 in good health. The specimen was blood. CDR3 in DNA: TGCGCCAGCAGCTCGGACCCGCTCACCTTC. Amino acids: CASSSDPLTF.